This T cell receptor (beta chain) was captured by sequencing in a study of Ad26.COV2.S vaccination and SARS-CoV-2 variants. At the level of the study: Participants got Ad26.COV2.S intramuscularly, once or twice 56 days apart.

Some clones are missing from TCRdb's copy, which holds only in-frame ones; the method was immunoSEQ multiplex PCR. Altogether some 400,000 clones are present, 70% to 90% being singletons, with the ten largest covering around 2%. The treatment denotes: approximately 18 received Ad26.COV2.S at low or high dose, single or two shots; several received placebo; per-sample allocation not given. Samples came from day 63 after the first vaccine or placebo injection. The individual, an adult aged 18-55 years, was a donor in Boston. There are 13 residues in the CDR3. Trimming shortened V by 2 bases and J by 8 bases, and 12 bases separated the two germline ends. Germline CDR1 is SGHVS and CDR2 is FQNEAQ.

This TCR was recovered from a person aged 18-60 years who received the Ad26.COV2.S COVID-19 vaccine or a placebo. The source material was peripheral blood, sampled in a trial of Ad26.COV2.S vaccine versus placebo. V gene TRBV7-8 combines with J gene TRBJ1-2, with D hard to call. CDR3 residues: CASSLTRVGGYTF. The DNA of the CDR3 is TGTGCCAGCAGCTTAACCCGGGTTGGGGGCTACACCTTC. Full variable domain (outside the CDR3, taken from reference TRBV7-8 and TRBJ1-2): GAGVSQSPRYKVAKRGQDVALRCDPISGHVSLFWYQQALGQGPEFLTYFQNEAQLDKSGLPSDRFFAERPEGSVSTLKIQRTQQEDSAVYLCASSLTRVGGYTFGSGTRLTVV.